These 30 T cell receptor beta chains came from one sample sequenced in a study of blood T cell repertoires in COVID-19. Libraries were prepared by immunoSEQ multiplex PCR; TCRdb keeps only in-frame clonotypes and omits some of them. Among roughly 440,000 clones listed, 88% were seen once. Input material: peripheral blood. The receptors here all came from a woman in her fifties or sixties with COVID-19, enrolled during active disease.

The J gene is TRBJ1-6, the V gene TRBV21-1; no check of the table's D call, TRBD1, against the DNA was made. TRBV21-1 has pseudogene status. CDR3 length equals 16 residues. CDR3 sequence (DNA): TGTGCCAGCAGCACATTCCACAGGGGCTATAATTCACCCCTCCACTTT. This gives the protein CASSTFHRGYNSPLHF.

The CDR3 reads CASSFRQGGGEQYF. Written as DNA, the CDR3 is TGTGCCAGCAGCTTCCGACAGGGTGGAGGCGAGCAGTACTTC. The chain combines TRBV7-3 with TRBJ2-7; 7 nucleotides line up with TRBD1. CDR3 length: 14 amino acids. Germline CDR1 reads SGHTA; CDR2 reads FQGTGA. V gave up 3 bases and J gave up 6 bases; unmatched junction bases: 8.

As for this clone: Other DNA sequences in the sample encode the same CDR3. The chain carries TRBV28 and TRBJ2-5; D remains unclear. CDR3 length: 11 residues. Germline V gives CDR1 MDHEN, CDR2 SYDVKM. V was trimmed by 5 bases and J by 5 bases, leaving 6 bases between them. CDR3 sequence reads: CASSPGETQYF. The CDR3, as DNA: TGTGCCAGCAGTCCCGGGGAGACCCAGTACTTC.

The chain has TRBV12-3 or TRBV12-4 and TRBJ1-2, with 9 bases aligning to TRBD1. Trimming took 10 bases from V and 6 from J; bases not matched to a gene: 9. The CDR3 length is 13 residues. CDR3 region: CATTGGSWNGYTF. CDR3 nucleotides: TGTGCCACCACAGGGGGCTCTTGGAATGGCTACACCTTC.

This chain links TRBV12-3 or TRBV12-4 with TRBJ2-6; D gene unclear. Trimming removed 8 bases at V and 0 bases at J, with 5 bases between. There are 13 residues in the CDR3. CDR3 amino acids: CASLSSGANVLTF. The CDR3 DNA is TGTGCCAGCCTGAGCTCTGGGGCCAACGTCCTGACTTTC.

The chain carries TRBV5-1 and TRBJ1-1; 7 positions agree with TRBD1. Germline trimming cut 4 bases from V and 4 bases from J; bases unmatched to any gene: 10. Germline V lookup: CDR1 SGHRS, CDR2 YFSETQ. There are 15 residues in the CDR3. In DNA form, the CDR3 reads TGCGCCAGCAGCCCCTCAGGGGGTGGACTCACTGAAGCTTTCTTT. It yields the protein CASSPSGGGLTEAFF.

The sample holds one count of this clone. Here the CDR3 reads CASREANEQFF. Written as DNA, the CDR3 is TGTGCCAGCCGCGAGGCCAATGAGCAGTTCTTC. The V call is TRBV13, the J call TRBJ2-1; the D is unclear. CDR3 length equals 11 residues. Germline CDR1 is PRHDT and CDR2 is FYEKMQ (reference sequence). Trimming left V 8 bases short and J 6 bases short, with 8 bases between. Using reference TRBV13 and TRBJ2-1 for the parts outside the CDR3, the full variable domain is AAGVIQSPRHLIKEKRETATLKCYPIPRHDTVYWYQQGPGQDPQFLISFYEKMQSDKGSIPDRFSAQQFSDYHSELNMSSLELGDSALYFCASREANEQFFGPGTRLTVL.

V is TRBV5-4 and J is TRBJ2-5, with a possible D match to TRBD2 (5 bases). CDR3 length: 15 residues. V was cut by 2 bases and J by 5 bases, with 16 bases left in between. CDR1 SGHNT and CDR2 YYREEE come from the germline V gene (reference sequence). The DNA for the CDR3 is TGTGCCAGCAGCTTCCTACCGCGCCCGGGGGAGACCCAGTACTTC. Translating it yields CASSFLPRPGETQYF.

The chain recombines TRBV7-8 with TRBJ2-3; 10 nucleotides line up with TRBD2. J gave up 4 bases and V 5 bases, and 15 bases lay outside the gene matches. Germline V lookup: CDR1 SGHVS, CDR2 FQNEAQ. The CDR3 spans 18 residues. In nucleotides, the CDR3 is TGTGCCAGCAGCGAGAGGGAAGTAGCGGGGGGCCTACCAGATACGCAGTATTTT. This encodes CASSEREVAGGLPDTQYF.

This clone has just a few counts. The chain combines TRBV5-1 with TRBJ2-3; 8 nucleotides match TRBD2. Germline values: CDR1 SGHRS, CDR2 YFSETQ. The ends lost 7 bases at V and 3 bases at J; junction bases unmatched: 10. There are 15 residues in the CDR3. The CDR3 nucleotides are TGCGCCAGCTCGGTCGGCGGGGGGAGAACAGATACGCAGTATTTT. Residues: CASSVGGGRTDTQYF.

The table lists this clone with a few counts. This sample includes further DNA sequences coding for the same CDR3. The chain combines TRBV30 with TRBJ1-2; D not certain. Germline values: CDR1 GTSNPN, CDR2 SVGIG (reference sequence). This CDR3 contains 13 residues. The V and J ends lost 0 bases and 2 bases respectively, with 7 bases between them. The CDR3 bases are TGTGCCTGGAGTGTTGGGAGGAACTATGGCTACACCTTC. Translating it yields CAWSVGRNYGYTF.

J is TRBJ2-1 and V is TRBV9; 12 nucleotides line up with TRBD2. V was pared by 2 bases and J by 6 bases, with 6 bases of the junction left unmatched. This CDR3 contains 16 residues. Germline CDR1 reads SGDLS; CDR2 reads YYNGEE. The CDR3 DNA is TGTGCCAGCAGCGTCTTCTCTAGCGGGGGGGCCAATGAGCAGTTCTTC. Translated: CASSVFSSGGANEQFF.

The chain recombines TRBV6-5 with TRBJ2-1; TRBD2 matches 7 bases. CDR1 MNHEY and CDR2 SVGAGI come from the germline V gene. The J segment lost 6 bases and the V segment lost 4 bases, leaving 9 bases of the junction unmatched. The CDR3 runs to 15 residues. The CDR3 sequence is CASSSSASGFNEQFF. CDR3 bases: TGTGCCAGCAGTTCCAGCGCTAGCGGTTTCAATGAGCAGTTCTTC.

V and J are TRBV29-1 and TRBJ2-1, with a possible D match to TRBD2 (6 bases). Germline-derived CDR1 and CDR2 are SQVTM and ANQGSEA. The CDR3 covers 11 residues. V was trimmed by 7 bases and J by 9 bases, leaving 13 bases between them. The CDR3 reads CSDGRGGEQFF. As DNA, the CDR3 is TGCAGCGACGGACGGGGAGGTGAGCAGTTCTTC.

The CDR3 DNA reads TGTGCCAGCAGCCTGGGAGTAGGAGGAGGCTACACCTTC. Its translation: CASSLGVGGGYTF. The chain combines TRBV9 with TRBJ1-2, with D hard to call. The CDR3 extends over 13 amino acids. In germline, CDR1 is SGDLS, CDR2 YYNGEE. V lost 4 bases, J lost 8 bases, and 15 bases lay in between.

The chain is built from TRBV5-1 and TRBJ2-7; possibly TRBD1 for D (9 bases). Trimming removed 3 bases at V and 2 bases at J, with 18 bases between. This CDR3 comprises 16 residues. The germline V gene encodes CDR1 SGHRS and CDR2 YFSETQ. DNA of the CDR3: TGCGCCAGCAGCTCGGGGGGGACAGGGTCTACCTACGAGCAGTACTTC. As protein: CASSSGGTGSTYEQYF.

This chain links TRBV7-3 with TRBJ2-3, with TRBD1 matching over 8 bases. CDR3 length: 15 amino acids. The germline CDR1 and CDR2 sequences are SGHTA and FQGTGA. V dropped 5 bases and J dropped 5; count of bases not matched to a gene: 9. As DNA, the CDR3 is TGTGCCAGCAGCCCCTTAGGACAGGGAAAAGATACGCAGTATTTT. This gives the protein CASSPLGQGKDTQYF.

CDR3 sequence reads: CASSQVLQPQHF. In DNA, the CDR3 is TGCGCCAGCAGCCAAGTTTTACAGCCCCAGCATTTT. V usage is TRBV4-1 and J usage is TRBJ1-5; D remains unclear. Germline CDR1 and CDR2: MGHRA and YSYEKL. This CDR3 region has 12 residues. With 1 base removed from V and 7 bases from J, the gap between germline ends came to 5 bases.

The rearrangement uses TRBV24-1 and TRBJ2-3; tentatively, D is TRBD2 (6 bases). Germline CDR1 KGHDR, CDR2 SFDVKD. The CDR3 loop spans 15 amino acids. V was clipped by 4 bases and J by 6 bases, with 16 bases between them. CDR3 DNA sequence: TGTGCCACCAGTGACCCGGGACTCGGAGGGGATACGCAGTATTTT. Protein: CATSDPGLGGDTQYF.

V and J are TRBV3-1 (or the pseudogene TRBV3-2) and TRBJ2-7; 7 positions match TRBD1. The CDR3 is 15 residues long. The V gene end was trimmed by 0 bases and the J gene end by 3 bases; junction bases not matched to a gene: 5. CDR1 is LGHDT and CDR2 is YNNKEL in the germline V gene (reference sequence). The CDR3: CASSQEGQSHYEQYF. CDR3 in DNA: TGTGCCAGCAGCCAAGAGGGACAGAGTCACTACGAGCAGTACTTC.

As to this clone: The same CDR3 can be traced to other DNA sequences in this sample. The rearrangement uses TRBV5-1 and TRBJ1-1, with unresolved D. This CDR3 region has 14 residues. Trimming took off 0 bases at V and 0 bases at J, with 6 bases between the two ends. Germline CDR1 SGHRS, CDR2 YFSETQ. In nucleotides, the CDR3 is TGCGCCAGCAGCTTGGGGGCAATGAACACTGAAGCTTTCTTT. Amino acids: CASSLGAMNTEAFF.

The chain is built from TRBV27 and TRBJ2-7, with D maybe TRBD2 (6 bases). V lost 0 bases and J 2 bases, leaving 8 bases between the germline ends. The CDR3 spans 14 residues. CDR1 is MNHEY, CDR2 SMNVEV, per germline (reference sequence). The chain's CDR3 is CASSLSTGAYEQYF. CDR3 nucleotides: TGTGCCAGCAGTTTATCGACGGGGGCCTACGAGCAGTACTTC.

The gene calls are TRBV6-5 and TRBJ2-7, with 8 bases fitting TRBD1. Germline V CDR1 and CDR2: MNHEY, SVGAGI. The CDR3 totals 15 residues. The V segment lost 5 bases and the J segment 5 bases; nucleotides outside the gene matches: 11. CDR3 region: CASSPDRGKRDEQYF. The CDR3, as DNA: TGTGCCAGCAGTCCCGACAGGGGAAAGCGGGACGAGCAGTACTTC.

The chain combines TRBV28 with TRBJ1-4, with D maybe TRBD1 (5 bases). V lost 4 bases and J 5 bases, leaving 11 bases between the germline ends. Germline CDR1 MDHEN, CDR2 SYDVKM. The CDR3 length is 14 residues. Here the CDR3 DNA reads TGTGCCAGCAGTTCTCAACAGGCAAATGAAAAACTGTTTTTT. Translating it yields CASSSQQANEKLFF.

J is TRBJ1-5 and V is TRBV29-1; D ambiguous. V lost 7 bases and J 5 bases, leaving 15 bases between the germline ends. The CDR3 length is 13 residues. Germline CDR1 reads SQVTM; CDR2 reads ANQGSEA. The CDR3 sequence: CSALTTTYQPQHF. DNA of the CDR3: TGCAGCGCCCTCACGACTACTTATCAGCCCCAGCATTTT.

The count of this clone is one. This sequence joins TRBV27 and TRBJ2-1; D ambiguous. The V end was cut by 2 bases, the J end by 5 bases, with 16 bases between. This CDR3 is built from 16 residues. Germline V gene data show CDR1 as MNHEY and CDR2 as SMNVEV (reference sequence). CDR3 nucleotide sequence: TGTGCCAGCAGTTTACTCGGCGGCGCTGCTCACAATGAGCAGTTCTTC. This codes for CASSLLGGAAHNEQFF.

V gene TRBV18 combines with J gene TRBJ1-4; 11 nucleotides match TRBD1. The CDR3 consists of 18 residues. J gave up 7 bases and V 4 bases, and 14 bases lay outside the gene matches. Germline-derived CDR1 and CDR2 are KGHSH and LQKENI. The CDR3 bases are TGTGCCAGCTCACAGCGGACAGGGGGCACGGGGTCCGGTGAAAAACTGTTTTTT. This translates into CASSQRTGGTGSGEKLFF.

The chain combines TRBV5-1 with TRBJ1-1, with TRBD1 identical over 10 bases. J gave up 1 base and V 4 bases, and 4 bases lay outside the gene matches. The CDR3 has 15 residues. Germline V gene sequence: CDR1 SGHRS, CDR2 YFSETQ. CDR3 residues: CASSRGDRGNTEAFF. The CDR3 DNA follows: TGCGCCAGCAGCAGAGGGGACAGGGGGAACACTGAAGCTTTCTTT.

V and J are TRBV10-2 and TRBJ1-5; 8 bases fit TRBD1. Trimming cost V 5 bases and J 5 bases; bases outside gene matches: 8. Germline lookup yields CDR1 WSHSY and CDR2 SAAADI. The CDR3 is 15 amino acids. The CDR3 DNA reads as TGCGCCAGCAGTTCCGGGACAGGAATAGATCAGCCCCAGCATTTT. As protein: CASSSGTGIDQPQHF.

The chain uses TRBV3-1 (or the pseudogene TRBV3-2) and TRBJ2-6; a possible D gene is TRBD2 (6 bases). Germline assignment: CDR1 LGHDT and CDR2 YNNKEL (reference sequence). CDR3 length: 18 residues. V lost 3 bases, J lost 0 bases, and 15 bases lay in between. As DNA, the CDR3 is TGTGCCAGCAGCCAGGGATCCCGGGGGTACTCTGGGGCCAACGTCCTGACTTTC. It is translated as CASSQGSRGYSGANVLTF.